This T cell receptor beta chain was sequenced for a study of T cell responses to AZD1222 COVID-19 vaccine. Using immunoSEQ multiplex PCR, the repertoire was profiled, and TCRdb retains in-frame clones only, with some absent. The sample consists of approximately 50,000 clones, approximately 86% of them appearing once. The ends were cut back, 8 bases at V and 1 base at J, with 26 bases in the middle. This CDR3 region has 18 residues. Germline CDR1 reads KGHSH; CDR2 reads LQKENI. The clonotype was recovered from an adult who received the AZD1222 COVID-19 vaccine. The V gene is TRBV18, the J gene TRBJ1-2, with D perhaps TRBD1 (5 bases). The sample in question was peripheral blood, obtained 28 days after the second AZD1222 dose. DNA of the CDR3: TGTGCCAGCATTTCAGAATCCGGCAGGGCCTCTTATAACTATGGCTACACCTTC. Its translation is CASISESGRASYNYGYTF.